This entry is about one TCR beta chain. The data were taken from a study of radiotherapy plus CTLA-4 blockade in lung cancer. Repertoires were generated with immunoSEQ multiplex PCR, while TCRdb's copy carries only in-frame clones and drops some. The repertoire holds 65,000 to 90,000 clones, 80% to 90% seen once, with 40% to 45% in the top ten. The CDR3 loop spans 13 amino acids. Germline CDR1 is SQVTM and CDR2 is ANQGSEA. Trimming removed 5 bases from V and 4 bases from J; junction bases left unmatched: 5. The material sequenced was peripheral blood, taken from a patient treated with radiotherapy plus ipilimumab. The clonotype originates from a human donor with non-small cell lung cancer that progressed on radiotherapy plus ipilimumab. V and J are TRBV29-1 and TRBJ2-7; 10 bases match TRBD1. CDR3 nucleotides: TGCAGCGTTTCAGAGGGACAGGGGTACGAGCAGTACTTC. This codes for CSVSEGQGYEQYF.